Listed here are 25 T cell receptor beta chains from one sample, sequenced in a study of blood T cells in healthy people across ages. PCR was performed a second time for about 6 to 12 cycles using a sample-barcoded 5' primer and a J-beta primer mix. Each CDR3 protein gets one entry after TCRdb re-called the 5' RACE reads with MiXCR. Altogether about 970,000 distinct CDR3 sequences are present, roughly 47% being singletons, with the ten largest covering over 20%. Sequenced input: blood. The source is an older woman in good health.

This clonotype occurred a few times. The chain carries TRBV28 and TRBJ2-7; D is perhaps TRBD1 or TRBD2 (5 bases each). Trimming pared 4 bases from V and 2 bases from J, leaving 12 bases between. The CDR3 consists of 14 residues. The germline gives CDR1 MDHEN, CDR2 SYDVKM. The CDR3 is CASSWGSVPYEQYF. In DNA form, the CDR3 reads TGTGCCAGCAGTTGGGGGTCTGTCCCCTACGAGCAGTACTTC.

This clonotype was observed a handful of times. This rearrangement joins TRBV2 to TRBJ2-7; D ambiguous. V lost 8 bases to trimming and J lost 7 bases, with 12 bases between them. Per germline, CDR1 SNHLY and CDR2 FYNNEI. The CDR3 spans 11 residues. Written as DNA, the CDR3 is TGTGCCAGCCGTCGGACGTTGGAGCAGTACTTC. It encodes CASRRTLEQYF.

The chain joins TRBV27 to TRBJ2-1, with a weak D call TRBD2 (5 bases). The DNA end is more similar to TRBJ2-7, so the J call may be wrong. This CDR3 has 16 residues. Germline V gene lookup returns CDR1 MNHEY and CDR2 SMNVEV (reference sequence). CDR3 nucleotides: TGTGCCAGCAGTTTGTGGGGAGCGCAAGCCTACAATGAGCAGTACTTC. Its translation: CASSLWGAQAYNEQYF.

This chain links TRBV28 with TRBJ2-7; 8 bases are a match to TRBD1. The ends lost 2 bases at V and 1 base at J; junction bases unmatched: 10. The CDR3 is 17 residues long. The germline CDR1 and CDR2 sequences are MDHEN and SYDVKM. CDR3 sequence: CASSLKSWTGSSYEQYF. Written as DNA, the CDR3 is TGTGCCAGCAGTTTAAAGTCGTGGACAGGGAGTTCCTACGAGCAGTACTTC. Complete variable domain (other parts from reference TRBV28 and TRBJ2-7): DVKVTQSSRYLVKRTGEKVFLECVQDMDHENMFWYRQDPGLGLRLIYFSYDVKMKEKGDIPEGYSVSREKKERFSLILESASTNQTSMYLCASSLKSWTGSSYEQYFGPGTRLTVT.

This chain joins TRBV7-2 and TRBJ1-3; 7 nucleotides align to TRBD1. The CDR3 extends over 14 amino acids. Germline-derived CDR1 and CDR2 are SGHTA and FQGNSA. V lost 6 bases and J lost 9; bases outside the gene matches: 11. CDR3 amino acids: CASRAGTESVTIYF. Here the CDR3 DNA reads TGTGCCAGCAGGGCCGGGACAGAATCCGTCACCATATATTTT.

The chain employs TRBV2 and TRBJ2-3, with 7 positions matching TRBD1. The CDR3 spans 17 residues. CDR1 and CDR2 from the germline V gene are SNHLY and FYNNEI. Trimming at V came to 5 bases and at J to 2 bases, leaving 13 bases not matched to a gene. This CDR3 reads CASSKVPQGVVTDTQYF. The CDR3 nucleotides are TGTGCCAGCAGTAAAGTCCCCCAGGGGGTTGTCACAGATACGCAGTATTTT.

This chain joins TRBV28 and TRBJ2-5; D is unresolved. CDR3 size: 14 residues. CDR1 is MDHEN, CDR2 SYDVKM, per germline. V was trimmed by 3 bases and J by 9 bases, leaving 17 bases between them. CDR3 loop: CASSFSGANQPQYF. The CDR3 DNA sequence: TGTGCCAGCAGTTTTTCAGGTGCCAATCAGCCCCAGTACTTC.

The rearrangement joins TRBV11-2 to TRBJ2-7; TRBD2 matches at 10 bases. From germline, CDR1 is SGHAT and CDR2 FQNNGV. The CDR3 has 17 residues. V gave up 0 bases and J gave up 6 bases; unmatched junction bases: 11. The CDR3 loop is CASSLDPASGSFGEQYF. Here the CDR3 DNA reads TGTGCCAGCAGCTTAGATCCGGCTAGCGGGAGCTTTGGCGAGCAGTACTTC.

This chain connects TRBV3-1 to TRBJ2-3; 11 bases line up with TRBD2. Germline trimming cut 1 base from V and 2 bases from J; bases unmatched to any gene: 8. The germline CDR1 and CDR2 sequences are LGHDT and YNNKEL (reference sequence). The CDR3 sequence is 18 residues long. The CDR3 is CASSQVMTSGVNTDTQYF. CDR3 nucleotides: TGTGCCAGCAGCCAAGTTATGACTAGCGGGGTCAACACAGATACGCAGTATTTT.

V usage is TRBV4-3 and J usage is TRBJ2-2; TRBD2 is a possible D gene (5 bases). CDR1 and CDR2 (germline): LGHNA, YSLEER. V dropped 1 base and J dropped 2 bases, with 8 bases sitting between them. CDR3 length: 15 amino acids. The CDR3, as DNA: TGCGCCAGCAGCCAAGGGCGGGCTAACACCGGGGAGCTGTTTTTT. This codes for CASSQGRANTGELFF.

This CDR3 reads CASSQEGTSGNEQYF. The CDR3 DNA sequence: TGCGCCAGCAGCCAAGAAGGGACTAGCGGCAATGAGCAGTACTTC. V is TRBV4-1 and J is TRBJ2-5, with 11 bases lining up with TRBD2. V lost 0 bases to trimming and J lost 11 bases; unmatched junction nucleotides: 8. Germline CDR1 is MGHRA and CDR2 is YSYEKL. The CDR3 has 15 residues.

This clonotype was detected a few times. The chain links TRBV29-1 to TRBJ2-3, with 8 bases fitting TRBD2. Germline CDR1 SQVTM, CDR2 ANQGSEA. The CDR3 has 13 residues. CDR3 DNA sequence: TGCAGTGCTGGGATTACGGGGGGGGATACGCAGTATTTT. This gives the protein CSAGITGGDTQYF.

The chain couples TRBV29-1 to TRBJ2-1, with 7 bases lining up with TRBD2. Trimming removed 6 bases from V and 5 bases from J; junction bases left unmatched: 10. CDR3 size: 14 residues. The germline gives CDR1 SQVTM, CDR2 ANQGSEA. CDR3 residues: CSVAPGTTDNEQFF. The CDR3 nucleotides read TGCAGCGTGGCCCCCGGGACTACCGACAATGAGCAGTTCTTC.

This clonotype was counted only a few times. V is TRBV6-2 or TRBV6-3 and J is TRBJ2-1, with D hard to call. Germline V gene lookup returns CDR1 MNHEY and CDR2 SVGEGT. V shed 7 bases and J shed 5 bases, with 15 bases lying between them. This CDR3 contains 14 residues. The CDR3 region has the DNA TGTGCCAGCATGGGCGGAGCCAGGAACAATGAGCAGTTCTTC. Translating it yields CASMGGARNNEQFF.

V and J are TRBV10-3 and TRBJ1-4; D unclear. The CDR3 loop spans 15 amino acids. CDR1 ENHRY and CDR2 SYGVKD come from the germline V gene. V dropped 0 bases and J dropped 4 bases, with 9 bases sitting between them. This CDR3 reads CAISESVGHNEKLFF. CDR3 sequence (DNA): TGTGCCATCAGTGAGTCAGTAGGGCATAATGAAAAACTGTTTTTT.

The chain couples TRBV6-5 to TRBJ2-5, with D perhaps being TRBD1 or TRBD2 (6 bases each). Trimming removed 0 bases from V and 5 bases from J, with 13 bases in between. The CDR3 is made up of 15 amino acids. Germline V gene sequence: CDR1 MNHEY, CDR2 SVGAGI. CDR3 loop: CASSYSGLGGETQYF. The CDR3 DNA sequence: TGTGCCAGCAGTTACTCAGGGCTAGGGGGGGAGACCCAGTACTTC.

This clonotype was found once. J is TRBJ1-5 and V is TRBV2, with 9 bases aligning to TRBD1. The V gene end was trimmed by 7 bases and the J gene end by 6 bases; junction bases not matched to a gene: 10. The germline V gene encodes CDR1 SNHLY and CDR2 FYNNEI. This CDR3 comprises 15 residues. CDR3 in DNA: TGTGCCAGCACTACCCGGGACAGGGAAGGTCAGCCCCAGCATTTT. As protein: CASTTRDREGQPQHF.

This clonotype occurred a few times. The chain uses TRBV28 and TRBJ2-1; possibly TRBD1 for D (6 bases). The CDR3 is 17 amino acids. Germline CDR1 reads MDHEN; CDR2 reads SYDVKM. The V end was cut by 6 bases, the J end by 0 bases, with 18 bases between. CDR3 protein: CASRVPFGTPSYNEQFF. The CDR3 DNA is TGTGCCAGCAGGGTACCGTTCGGGACACCCTCCTACAATGAGCAGTTCTTC.

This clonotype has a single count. CDR3 residues: CASRVSGSTNEKLFF. The CDR3 DNA follows: TGTGCCAGCAGGGTCTCGGGATCAACTAATGAAAAACTGTTTTTT. V and J are TRBV7-2 and TRBJ1-4; no definite D call. Deletions cut 6 bases from V and 0 bases from J, with 11 bases between. Germline values: CDR1 SGHTA, CDR2 FQGNSA. This CDR3 is built from 15 residues.

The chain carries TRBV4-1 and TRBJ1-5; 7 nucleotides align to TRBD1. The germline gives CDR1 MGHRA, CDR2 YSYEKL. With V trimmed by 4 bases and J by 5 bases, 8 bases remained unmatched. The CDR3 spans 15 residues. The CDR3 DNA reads TGCGCCAGCAGCCCAGGACAGGAGTGGTATCAGCCCCAGCATTTT. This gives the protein CASSPGQEWYQPQHF.

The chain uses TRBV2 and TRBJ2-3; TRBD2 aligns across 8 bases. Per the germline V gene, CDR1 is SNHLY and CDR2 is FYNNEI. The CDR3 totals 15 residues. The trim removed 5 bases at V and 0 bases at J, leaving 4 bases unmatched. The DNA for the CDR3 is TGTGCCAGCAGTCGACTAGCGCCTAGCACAGATACGCAGTATTTT. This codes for CASSRLAPSTDTQYF. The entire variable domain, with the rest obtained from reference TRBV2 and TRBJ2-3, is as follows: EPEVTQTPSHQVTQMGQEVILRCVPISNHLYFYWYRQILGQKVEFLVSFYNNEISEKSEIFDDQFSVERPDGSNFTLKIRSTKLEDSAMYFCASSRLAPSTDTQYFGPGTRLTVL.

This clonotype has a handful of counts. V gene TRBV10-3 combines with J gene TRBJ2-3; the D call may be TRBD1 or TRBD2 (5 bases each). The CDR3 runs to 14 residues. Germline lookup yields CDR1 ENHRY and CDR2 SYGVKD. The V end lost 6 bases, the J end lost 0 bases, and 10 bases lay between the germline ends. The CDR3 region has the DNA TGTGCCATCAGGGAGGACACCAGCACAGATACGCAGTATTTT. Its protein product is CAIREDTSTDTQYF.

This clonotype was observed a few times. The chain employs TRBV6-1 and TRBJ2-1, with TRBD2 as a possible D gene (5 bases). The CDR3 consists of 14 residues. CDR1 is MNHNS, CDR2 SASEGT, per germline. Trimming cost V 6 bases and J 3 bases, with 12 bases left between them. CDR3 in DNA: TGTGCCAGCAGCTTGTCGGGAAACTACAATGAGCAGTTCTTC. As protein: CASSLSGNYNEQFF.

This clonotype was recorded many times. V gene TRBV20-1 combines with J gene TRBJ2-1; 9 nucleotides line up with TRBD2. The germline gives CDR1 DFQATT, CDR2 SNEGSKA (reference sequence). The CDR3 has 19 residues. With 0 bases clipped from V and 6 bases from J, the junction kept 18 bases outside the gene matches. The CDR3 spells CSAREGGRGRTSELNEQFF. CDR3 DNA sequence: TGCAGTGCTAGAGAAGGGGGTCGAGGGAGGACTAGCGAACTCAATGAGCAGTTCTTC.

As DNA, the CDR3 is TGTGCCAGCAGTTTTGTTTCCCACTACGAGCAGTACTTC. Amino acids: CASSFVSHYEQYF. The rearrangement uses TRBV6-5 and TRBJ2-7; D unclear. Trimming stripped 4 bases from V and 3 bases from J, with 10 bases between. This CDR3 comprises 13 residues. Germline-derived CDR1 and CDR2 are MNHEY and SVGAGI.